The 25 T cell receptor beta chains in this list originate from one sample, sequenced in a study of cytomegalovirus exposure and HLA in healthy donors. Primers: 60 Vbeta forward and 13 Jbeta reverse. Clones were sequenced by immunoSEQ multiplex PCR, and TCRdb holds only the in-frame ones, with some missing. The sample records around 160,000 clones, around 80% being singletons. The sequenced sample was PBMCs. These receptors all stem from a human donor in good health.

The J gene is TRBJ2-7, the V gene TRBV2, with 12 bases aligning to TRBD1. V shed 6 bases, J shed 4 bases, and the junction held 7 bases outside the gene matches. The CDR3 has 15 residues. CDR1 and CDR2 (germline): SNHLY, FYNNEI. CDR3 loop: CASRGDRGREYEQYF. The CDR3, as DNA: TGTGCCAGCAGGGGGGACAGGGGGCGCGAGTACGAGCAGTACTTC.

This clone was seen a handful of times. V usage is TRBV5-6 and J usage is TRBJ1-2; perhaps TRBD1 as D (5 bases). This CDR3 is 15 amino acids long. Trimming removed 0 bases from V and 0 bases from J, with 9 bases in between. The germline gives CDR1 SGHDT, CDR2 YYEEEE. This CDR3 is CASSLVQGTNYGYTF. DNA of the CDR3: TGTGCCAGCAGCTTGGTCCAGGGCACTAACTATGGCTACACCTTC.

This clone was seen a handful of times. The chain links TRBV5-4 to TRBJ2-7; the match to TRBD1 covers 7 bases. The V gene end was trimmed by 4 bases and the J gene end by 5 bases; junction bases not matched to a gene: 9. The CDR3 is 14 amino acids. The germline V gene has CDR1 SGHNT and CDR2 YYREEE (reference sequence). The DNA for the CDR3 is TGTGCCAGCAGCCACCGGACAGGCCAAGACGAGCAGTACTTC. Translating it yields CASSHRTGQDEQYF.

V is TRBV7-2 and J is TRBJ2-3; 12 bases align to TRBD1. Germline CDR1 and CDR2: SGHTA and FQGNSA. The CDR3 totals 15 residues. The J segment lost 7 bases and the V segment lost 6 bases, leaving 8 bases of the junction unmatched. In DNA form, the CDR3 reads TGTGCCAGCAGGAGGGACAGGGGGCCGCGGAATACGCAGTATTTT. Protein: CASRRDRGPRNTQYF.

CDR3 nucleotide sequence: TGTGCCAGCAGCTTAGGCGCAGATACGCAGTATTTT. It yields the protein CASSLGADTQYF. The chain is built from TRBV7-9 and TRBJ2-3; D gene unclear. Germline V gene lookup returns CDR1 SEHNR and CDR2 FQNEAQ (reference sequence). The V end lost 1 base, the J end lost 4 bases, and 3 bases lay between the germline ends. The CDR3 runs 12 residues.

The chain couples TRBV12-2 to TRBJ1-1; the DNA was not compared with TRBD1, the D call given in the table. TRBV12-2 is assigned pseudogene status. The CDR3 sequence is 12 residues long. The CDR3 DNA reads TGTCTCCGGATCCAGTGGGCCACTGAAGCTTTCTTT. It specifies CLRIQWATEAFF.

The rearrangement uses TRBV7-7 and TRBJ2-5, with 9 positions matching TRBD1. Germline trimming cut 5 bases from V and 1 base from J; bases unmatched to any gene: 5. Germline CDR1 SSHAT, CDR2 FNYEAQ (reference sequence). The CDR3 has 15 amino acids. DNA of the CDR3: TGTGCCAGCAGCCTCGGGACAGGGATCCAAGAGACCCAGTACTTC. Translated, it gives CASSLGTGIQETQYF.

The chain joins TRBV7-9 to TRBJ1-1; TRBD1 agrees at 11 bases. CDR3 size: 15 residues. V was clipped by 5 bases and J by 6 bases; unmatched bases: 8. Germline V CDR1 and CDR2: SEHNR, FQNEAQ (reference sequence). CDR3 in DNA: TGTGCCAGCAGCAGATTGGGGACAGGGGGACCTGAAGCTTTCTTT. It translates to CASSRLGTGGPEAFF.

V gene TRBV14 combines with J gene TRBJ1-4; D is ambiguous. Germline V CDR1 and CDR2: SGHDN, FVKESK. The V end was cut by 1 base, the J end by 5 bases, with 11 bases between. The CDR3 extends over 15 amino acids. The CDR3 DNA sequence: TGTGCCAGCAGCCAAGCCGCGGGTTTCAATGAAAAACTGTTTTTT. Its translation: CASSQAAGFNEKLFF.

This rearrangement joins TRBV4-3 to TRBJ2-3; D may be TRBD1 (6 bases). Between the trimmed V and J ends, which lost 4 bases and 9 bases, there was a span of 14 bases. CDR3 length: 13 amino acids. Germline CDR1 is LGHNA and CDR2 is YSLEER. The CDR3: CASSPWTGTTQYF. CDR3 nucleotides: TGCGCCAGCAGCCCATGGACCGGGACAACGCAGTATTTT.

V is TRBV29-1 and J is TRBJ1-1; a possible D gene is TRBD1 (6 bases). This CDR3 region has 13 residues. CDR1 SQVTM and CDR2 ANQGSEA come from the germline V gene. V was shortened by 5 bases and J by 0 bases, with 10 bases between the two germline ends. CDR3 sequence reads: CSVLGQMNTEAFF. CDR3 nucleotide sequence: TGCAGCGTTCTGGGACAAATGAACACTGAAGCTTTCTTT. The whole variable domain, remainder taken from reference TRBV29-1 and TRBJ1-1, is SAVISQKPSRDICQRGTSLTIQCQVDSQVTMMFWYRQQPGQSLTLIATANQGSEATYESGFVIDKFPISRPNLTFSTLTVSNMSPEDSSIYLCSVLGQMNTEAFFGQGTRLTVV.

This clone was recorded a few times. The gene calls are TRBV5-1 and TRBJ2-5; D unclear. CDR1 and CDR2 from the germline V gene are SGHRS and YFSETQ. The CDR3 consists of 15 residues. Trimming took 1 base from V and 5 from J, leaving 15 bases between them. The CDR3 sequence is CASSLYRPVRETQYF. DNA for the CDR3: TGCGCCAGCAGCTTGTACCGTCCCGTTCGGGAGACCCAGTACTTC.

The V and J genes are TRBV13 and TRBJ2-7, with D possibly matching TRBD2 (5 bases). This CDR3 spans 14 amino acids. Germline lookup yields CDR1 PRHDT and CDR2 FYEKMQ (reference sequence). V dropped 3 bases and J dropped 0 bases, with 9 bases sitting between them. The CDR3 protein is CASSFTRVSYEQYF. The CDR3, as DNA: TGTGCCAGCAGCTTCACTAGGGTCTCCTACGAGCAGTACTTC.

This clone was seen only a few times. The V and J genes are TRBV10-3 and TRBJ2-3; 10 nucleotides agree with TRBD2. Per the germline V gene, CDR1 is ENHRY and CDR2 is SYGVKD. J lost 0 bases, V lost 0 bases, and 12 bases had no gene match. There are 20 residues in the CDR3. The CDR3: CAISESGGGSGGFSTDTQYF. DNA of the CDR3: TGTGCCATCAGTGAGTCTGGAGGTGGTAGCGGGGGGTTTAGCACAGATACGCAGTATTTT.

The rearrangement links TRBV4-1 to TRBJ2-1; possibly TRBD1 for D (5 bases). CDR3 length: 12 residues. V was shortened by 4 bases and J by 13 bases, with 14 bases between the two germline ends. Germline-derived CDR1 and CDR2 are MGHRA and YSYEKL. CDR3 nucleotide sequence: TGCGCCAGCAGCCTAGGGGTCCGGGTTCAGTTCTTC. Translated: CASSLGVRVQFF.

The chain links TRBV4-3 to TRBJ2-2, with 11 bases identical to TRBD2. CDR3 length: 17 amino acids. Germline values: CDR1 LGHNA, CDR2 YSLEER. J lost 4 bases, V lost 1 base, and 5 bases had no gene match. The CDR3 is CASSQGVAGGRTGELFF. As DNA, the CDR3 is TGCGCCAGCAGCCAAGGTGTAGCGGGGGGGCGCACCGGGGAGCTGTTTTTT.

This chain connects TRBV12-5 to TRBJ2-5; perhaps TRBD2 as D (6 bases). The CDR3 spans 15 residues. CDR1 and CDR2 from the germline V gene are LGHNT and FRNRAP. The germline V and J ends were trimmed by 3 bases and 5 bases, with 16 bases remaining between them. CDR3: CASGFGRPAGETQYF. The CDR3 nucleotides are TGTGCTAGTGGTTTCGGGCGGCCCGCGGGGGAGACCCAGTACTTC.

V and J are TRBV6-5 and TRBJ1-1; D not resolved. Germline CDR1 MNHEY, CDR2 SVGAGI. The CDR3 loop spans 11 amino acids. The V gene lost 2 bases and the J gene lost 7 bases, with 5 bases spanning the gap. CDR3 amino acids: CASSYKREAFF. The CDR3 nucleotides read TGTGCCAGCAGTTACAAGCGTGAAGCTTTCTTT.

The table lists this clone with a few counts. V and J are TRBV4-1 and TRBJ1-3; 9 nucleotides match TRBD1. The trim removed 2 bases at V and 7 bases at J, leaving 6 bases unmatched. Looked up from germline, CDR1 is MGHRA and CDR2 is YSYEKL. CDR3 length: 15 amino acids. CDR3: CASSQTGGAWNTIYF. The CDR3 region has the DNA TGCGCCAGCAGCCAAACAGGGGGCGCGTGGAACACCATATATTTT.

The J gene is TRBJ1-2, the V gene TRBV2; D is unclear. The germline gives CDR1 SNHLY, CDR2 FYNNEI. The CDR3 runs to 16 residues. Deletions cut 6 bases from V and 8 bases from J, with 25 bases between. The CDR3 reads CASRGREVPLARGYTF. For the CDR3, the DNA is TGTGCCAGCAGGGGAAGGGAGGTACCCCTTGCGCGAGGCTACACCTTC. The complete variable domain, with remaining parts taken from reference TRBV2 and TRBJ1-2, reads EPEVTQTPSHQVTQMGQEVILRCVPISNHLYFYWYRQILGQKVEFLVSFYNNEISEKSEIFDDQFSVERPDGSNFTLKIRSTKLEDSAMYFCASRGREVPLARGYTFGSGTRLTVV.

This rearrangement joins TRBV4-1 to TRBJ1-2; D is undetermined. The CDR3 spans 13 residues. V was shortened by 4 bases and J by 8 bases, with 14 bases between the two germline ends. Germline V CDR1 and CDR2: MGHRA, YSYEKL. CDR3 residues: CASSPPGDQGYTF. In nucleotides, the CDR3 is TGCGCCAGCAGCCCACCCGGGGATCAAGGCTACACCTTC.

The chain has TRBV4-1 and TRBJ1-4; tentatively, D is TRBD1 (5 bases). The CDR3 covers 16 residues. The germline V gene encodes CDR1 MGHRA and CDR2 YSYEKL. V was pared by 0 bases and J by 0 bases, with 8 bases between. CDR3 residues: CASSQEGGATNEKLFF. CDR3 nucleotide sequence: TGCGCCAGCAGCCAAGAGGGAGGGGCAACTAATGAAAAACTGTTTTTT.

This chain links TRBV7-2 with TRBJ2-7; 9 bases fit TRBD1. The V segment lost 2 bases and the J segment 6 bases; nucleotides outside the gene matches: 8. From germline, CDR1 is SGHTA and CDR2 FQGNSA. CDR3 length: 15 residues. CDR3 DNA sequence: TGTGCCAGCAGCTTATGGGCACAGGGGGCGCTCGAGCAGTACTTC. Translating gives CASSLWAQGALEQYF.

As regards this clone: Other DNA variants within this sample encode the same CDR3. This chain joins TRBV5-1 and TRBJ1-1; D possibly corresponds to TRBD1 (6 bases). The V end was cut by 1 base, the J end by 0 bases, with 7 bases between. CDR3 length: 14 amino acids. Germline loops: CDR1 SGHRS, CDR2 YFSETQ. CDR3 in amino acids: CASSLQGMNTEAFF. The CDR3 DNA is TGCGCCAGCAGCTTGCAGGGGATGAACACTGAAGCTTTCTTT.

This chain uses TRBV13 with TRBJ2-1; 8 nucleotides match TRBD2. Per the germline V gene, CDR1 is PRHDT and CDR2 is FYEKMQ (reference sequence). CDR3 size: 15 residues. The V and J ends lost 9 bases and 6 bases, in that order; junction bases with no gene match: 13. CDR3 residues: CASTRSGGAVNEQFF. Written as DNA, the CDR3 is TGTGCCAGTACCCGTTCCGGGGGGGCAGTCAATGAGCAGTTCTTC.